This T cell receptor (beta chain) stems from a study of cytomegalovirus exposure and HLA in healthy donors. Study overall: Earlier, some 180 million T cells were analyzed, and 95 million to 140 million unique TCR beta sequences were found among them.

The CDR3 is made up of 14 amino acids. Trimming stripped 0 bases from V and 4 bases from J, with 11 bases between. In germline, CDR1 is SGHRS, CDR2 YFSETQ. Primers: 60 Vbeta forward and 13 Jbeta reverse. Generated by immunoSEQ multiplex PCR, the TCRdb table keeps only in-frame clones and is missing some. In all, the sample yields 200,000 to 250,000 clones. Whole-study findings and limits: Per a later analysis, HLA-associated TCR beta chains showed more clonal expansion than other, equally common TCR beta chains.

Points on this clone: Its antigen is still unknown.

Specimen: PBMCs. The chain has TRBV5-1 and TRBJ2-7; TRBD1 is a possible D gene (6 bases). The receptor was derived from a girl aged 2 to 9 in good health and CMV-seropositive. CDR3 nucleotide sequence: TGCGCCAGCAGCTTGGCTAGGGACAAATACGAGCAGTACTTC. This encodes CASSLARDKYEQYF.